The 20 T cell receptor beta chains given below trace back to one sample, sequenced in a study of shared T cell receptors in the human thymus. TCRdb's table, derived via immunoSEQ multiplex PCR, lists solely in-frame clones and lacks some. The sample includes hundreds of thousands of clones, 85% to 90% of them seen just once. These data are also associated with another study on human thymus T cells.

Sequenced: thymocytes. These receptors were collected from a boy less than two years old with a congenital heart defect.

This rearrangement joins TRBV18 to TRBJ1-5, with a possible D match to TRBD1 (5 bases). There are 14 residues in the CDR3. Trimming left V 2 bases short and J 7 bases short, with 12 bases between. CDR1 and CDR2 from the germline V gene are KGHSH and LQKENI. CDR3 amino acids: CASSPSQGRQPQHF. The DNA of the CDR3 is TGTGCCAGCTCACCATCGCAGGGCAGGCAGCCCCAGCATTTT.

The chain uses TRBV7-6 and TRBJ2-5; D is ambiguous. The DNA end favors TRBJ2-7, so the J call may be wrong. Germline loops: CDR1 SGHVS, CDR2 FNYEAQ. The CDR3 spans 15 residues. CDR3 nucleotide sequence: TGTGCCAGCAGCATAGGCTACATTGGGCCCTACGAGCAGTACTTC. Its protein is CASSIGYIGPYEQYF.

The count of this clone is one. The CDR3 is CASSRGLAGGPLEQFF. The CDR3 DNA reads as TGTGCCAGCAGCCGAGGACTAGCGGGAGGGCCTCTGGAGCAGTTCTTC. This rearrangement joins TRBV28 to TRBJ2-1, with TRBD2 identical over 15 bases. Losses at the gene ends were 6 bases for V and 10 bases for J; bases not matched to a gene: 10. CDR3 length: 16 amino acids. The germline V gene has CDR1 MDHEN and CDR2 SYDVKM.

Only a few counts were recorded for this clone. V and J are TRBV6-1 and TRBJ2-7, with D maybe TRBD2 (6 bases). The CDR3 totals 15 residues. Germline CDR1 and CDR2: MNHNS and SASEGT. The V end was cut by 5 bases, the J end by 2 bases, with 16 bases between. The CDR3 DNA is TGTGCCAGCAGTCGGTTGGCCGGGACTGCCTACGAGCAGTACTTC. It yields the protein CASSRLAGTAYEQYF.

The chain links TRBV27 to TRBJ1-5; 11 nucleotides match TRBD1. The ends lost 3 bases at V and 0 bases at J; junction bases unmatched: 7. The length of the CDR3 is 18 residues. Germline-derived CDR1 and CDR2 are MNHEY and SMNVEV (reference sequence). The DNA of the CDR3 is TGTGCCAGCAGTTTCAAGGGACAGGGGGGACTTAGCAATCAGCCCCAGCATTTT. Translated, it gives CASSFKGQGGLSNQPQHF.

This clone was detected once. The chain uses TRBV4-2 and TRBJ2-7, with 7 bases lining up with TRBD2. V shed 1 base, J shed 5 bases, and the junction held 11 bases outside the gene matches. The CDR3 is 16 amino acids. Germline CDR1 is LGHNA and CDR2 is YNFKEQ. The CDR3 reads CASSQVATGGVNEQYF. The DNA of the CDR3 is TGTGCCAGCAGCCAAGTGGCAACGGGAGGAGTTAACGAGCAGTACTTC.

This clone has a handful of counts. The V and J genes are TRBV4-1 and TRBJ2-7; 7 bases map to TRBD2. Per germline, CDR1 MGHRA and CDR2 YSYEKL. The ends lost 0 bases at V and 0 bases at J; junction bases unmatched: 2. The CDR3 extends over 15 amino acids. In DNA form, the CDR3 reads TGCGCCAGCAGCCAAGATCTAGCGGCCTCCTACGAGCAGTACTTC. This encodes CASSQDLAASYEQYF.

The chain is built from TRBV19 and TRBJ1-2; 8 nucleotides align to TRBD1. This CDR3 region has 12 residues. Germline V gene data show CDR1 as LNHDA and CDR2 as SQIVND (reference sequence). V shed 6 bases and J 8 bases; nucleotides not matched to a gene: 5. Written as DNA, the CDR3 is TGTGCCAGTAGCCGACAGGGGCAGGGCTACACCTTC. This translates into CASSRQGQGYTF.

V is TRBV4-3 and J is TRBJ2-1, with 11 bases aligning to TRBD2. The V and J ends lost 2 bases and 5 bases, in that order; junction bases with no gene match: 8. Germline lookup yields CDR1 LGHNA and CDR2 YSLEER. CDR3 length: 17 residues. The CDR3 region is CASSQRRRLAGNNEQFF. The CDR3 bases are TGCGCCAGCAGCCAAAGGCGGAGACTAGCGGGAAACAATGAGCAGTTCTTC.

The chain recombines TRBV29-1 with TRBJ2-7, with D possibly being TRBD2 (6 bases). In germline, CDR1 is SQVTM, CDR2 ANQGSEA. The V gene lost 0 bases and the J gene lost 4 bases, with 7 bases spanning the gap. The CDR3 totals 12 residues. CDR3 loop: CSVEDGGYEQYF. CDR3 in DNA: TGCAGCGTTGAAGACGGGGGTTACGAGCAGTACTTC.

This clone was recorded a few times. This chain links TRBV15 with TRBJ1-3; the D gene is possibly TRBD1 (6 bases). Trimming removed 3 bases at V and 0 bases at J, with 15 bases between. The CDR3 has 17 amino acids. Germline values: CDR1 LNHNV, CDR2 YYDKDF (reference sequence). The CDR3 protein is CATSSQQGPSSGNTIYF. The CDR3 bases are TGTGCCACCAGCAGCCAACAGGGACCCAGCTCTGGAAACACCATATATTTT.

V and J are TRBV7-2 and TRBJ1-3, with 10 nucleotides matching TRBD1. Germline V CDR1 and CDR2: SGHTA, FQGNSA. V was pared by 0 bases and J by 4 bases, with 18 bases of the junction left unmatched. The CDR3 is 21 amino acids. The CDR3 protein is CASSLADRGPPRGSLGNTIYF. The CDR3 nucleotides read TGTGCCAGCAGCTTAGCCGACAGGGGGCCGCCGAGGGGCTCTCTAGGAAACACCATATATTTT.

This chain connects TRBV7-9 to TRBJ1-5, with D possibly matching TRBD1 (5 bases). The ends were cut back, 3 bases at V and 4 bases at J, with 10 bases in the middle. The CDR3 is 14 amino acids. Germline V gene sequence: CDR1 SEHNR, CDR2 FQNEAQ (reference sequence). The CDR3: CASSFSRGNQPQHF. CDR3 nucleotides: TGTGCCAGCAGCTTCAGTCGGGGGAATCAGCCCCAGCATTTT. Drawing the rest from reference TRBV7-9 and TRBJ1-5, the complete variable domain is DTGVSQNPRHKITKRGQNVTFRCDPISEHNRLYWYRQTLGQGPEFLTYFQNEAQLEKSRLLSDRFSAERPKGSFSTLEIQRTEQGDSAMYLCASSFSRGNQPQHFGDGTRLSIL.

For the CDR3, the DNA is TGCGCCAGCAGCCAAGAGGGTATCGGGACAGGGAAAGGGGCTGGAAACACCATATATTTT. Translation gives CASSQEGIGTGKGAGNTIYF. J is TRBJ1-3 and V is TRBV4-3, with 9 bases fitting TRBD1. V shed 0 bases, J shed 2 bases, and the junction held 14 bases outside the gene matches. The length of the CDR3 is 20 residues. Germline V lookup: CDR1 LGHNA, CDR2 YSLEER.

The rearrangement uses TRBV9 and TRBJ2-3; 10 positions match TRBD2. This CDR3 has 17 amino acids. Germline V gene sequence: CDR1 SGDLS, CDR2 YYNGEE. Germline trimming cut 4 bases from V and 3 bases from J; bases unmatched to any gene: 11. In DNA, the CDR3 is TGTGCCAGCAGCCCCCCGCCATCTAGCGGGAGTACAGATACGCAGTATTTT. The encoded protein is CASSPPPSSGSTDTQYF.

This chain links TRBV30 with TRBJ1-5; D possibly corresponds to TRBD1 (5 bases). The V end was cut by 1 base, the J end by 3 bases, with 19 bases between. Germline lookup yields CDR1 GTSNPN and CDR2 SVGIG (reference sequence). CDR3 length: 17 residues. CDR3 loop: CAWSAPLMTDYNQPQHF. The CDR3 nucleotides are TGTGCCTGGAGTGCCCCCCTAATGACAGATTACAATCAGCCCCAGCATTTT.

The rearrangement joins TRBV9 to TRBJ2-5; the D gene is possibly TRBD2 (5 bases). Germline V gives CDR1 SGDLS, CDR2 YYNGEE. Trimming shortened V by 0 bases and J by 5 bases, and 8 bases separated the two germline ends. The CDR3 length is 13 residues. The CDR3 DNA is TGTGCCAGCAGCGTAGACGGGAATGAGACCCAGTACTTC. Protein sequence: CASSVDGNETQYF. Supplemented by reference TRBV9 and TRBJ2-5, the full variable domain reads DSGVTQTPKHLITATGQRVTLRCSPRSGDLSVYWYQQSLDQGLQFLIQYYNGEERAKGNILERFSAQQFPDLHSELNLSSLELGDSALYFCASSVDGNETQYFGPGTRLLVL.

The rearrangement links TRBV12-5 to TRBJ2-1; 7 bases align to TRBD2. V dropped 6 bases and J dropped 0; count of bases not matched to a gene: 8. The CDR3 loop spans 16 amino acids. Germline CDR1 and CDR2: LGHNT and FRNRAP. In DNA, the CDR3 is TGTGCTAGTGGCGAAGGGGACTACTCCTCCTACAATGAGCAGTTCTTC. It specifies CASGEGDYSSYNEQFF.

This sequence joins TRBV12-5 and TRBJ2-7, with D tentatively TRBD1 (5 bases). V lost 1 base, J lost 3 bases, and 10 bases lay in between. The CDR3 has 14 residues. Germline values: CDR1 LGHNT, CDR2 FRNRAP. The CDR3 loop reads CASGLAATDYEQYF. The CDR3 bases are TGTGCTAGTGGTTTGGCCGCGACAGACTACGAGCAGTACTTC.

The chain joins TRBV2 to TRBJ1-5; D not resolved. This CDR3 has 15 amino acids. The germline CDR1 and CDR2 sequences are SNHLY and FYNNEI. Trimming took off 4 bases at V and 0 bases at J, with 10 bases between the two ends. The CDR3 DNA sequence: TGTGCCAGCAGTGTGGGTAGCGATAGCAATCAGCCCCAGCATTTT. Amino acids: CASSVGSDSNQPQHF. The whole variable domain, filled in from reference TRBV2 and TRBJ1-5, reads EPEVTQTPSHQVTQMGQEVILRCVPISNHLYFYWYRQILGQKVEFLVSFYNNEISEKSEIFDDQFSVERPDGSNFTLKIRSTKLEDSAMYFCASSVGSDSNQPQHFGDGTRLSIL.